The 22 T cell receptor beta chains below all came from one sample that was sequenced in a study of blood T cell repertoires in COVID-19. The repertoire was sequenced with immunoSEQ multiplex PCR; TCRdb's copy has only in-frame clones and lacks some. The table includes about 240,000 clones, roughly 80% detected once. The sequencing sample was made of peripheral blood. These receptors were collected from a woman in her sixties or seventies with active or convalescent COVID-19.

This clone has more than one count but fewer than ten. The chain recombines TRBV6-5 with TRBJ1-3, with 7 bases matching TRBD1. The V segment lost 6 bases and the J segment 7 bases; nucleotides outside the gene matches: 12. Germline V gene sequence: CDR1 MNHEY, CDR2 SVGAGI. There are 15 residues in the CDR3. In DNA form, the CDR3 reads TGTGCCAGCAGCCAAACGAACACAGGGGTGAACACCATATATTTT. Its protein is CASSQTNTGVNTIYF.

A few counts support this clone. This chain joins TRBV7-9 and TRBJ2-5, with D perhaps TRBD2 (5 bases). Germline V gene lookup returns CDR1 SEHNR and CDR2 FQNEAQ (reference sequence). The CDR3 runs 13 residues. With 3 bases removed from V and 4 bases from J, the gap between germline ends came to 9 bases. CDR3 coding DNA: TGTGCCAGCAGCTTTTACAGCGGAGAGACCCAGTACTTC. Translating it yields CASSFYSGETQYF.

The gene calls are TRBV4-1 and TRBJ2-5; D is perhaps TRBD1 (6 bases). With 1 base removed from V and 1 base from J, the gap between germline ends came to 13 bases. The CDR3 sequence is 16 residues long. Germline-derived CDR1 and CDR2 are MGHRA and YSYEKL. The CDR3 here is CASSQVLQGPQETQYF. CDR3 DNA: TGCGCCAGCAGCCAAGTTTTGCAGGGGCCCCAAGAGACCCAGTACTTC.

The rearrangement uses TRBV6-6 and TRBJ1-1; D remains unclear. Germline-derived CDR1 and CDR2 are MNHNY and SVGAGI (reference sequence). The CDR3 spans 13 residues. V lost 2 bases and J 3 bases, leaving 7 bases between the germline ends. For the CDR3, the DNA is TGTGCCAGCAGTTACAATCGAGACACTGAAGCTTTCTTT. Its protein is CASSYNRDTEAFF.

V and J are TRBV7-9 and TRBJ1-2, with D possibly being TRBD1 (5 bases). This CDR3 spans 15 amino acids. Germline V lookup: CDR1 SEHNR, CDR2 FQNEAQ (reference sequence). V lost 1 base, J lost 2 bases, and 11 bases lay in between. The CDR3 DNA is TGTGCCAGCAGCTTAGGGGGCGGGGAGAACTATGGCTACACCTTC. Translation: CASSLGGGENYGYTF.

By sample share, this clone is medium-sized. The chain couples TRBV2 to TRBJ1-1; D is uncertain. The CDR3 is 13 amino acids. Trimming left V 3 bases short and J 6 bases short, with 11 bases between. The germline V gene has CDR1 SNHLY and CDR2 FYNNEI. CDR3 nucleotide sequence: TGTGCCAGCAGTGACGGAGGGTCTGCTGAAGCTTTCTTT. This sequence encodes CASSDGGSAEAFF.

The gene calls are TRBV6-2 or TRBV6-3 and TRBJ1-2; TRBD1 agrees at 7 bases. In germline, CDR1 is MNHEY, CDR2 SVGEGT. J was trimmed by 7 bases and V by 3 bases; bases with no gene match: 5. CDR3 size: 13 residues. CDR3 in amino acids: CASSYYRGGGYTF. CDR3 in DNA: TGTGCCAGCAGTTATTACAGGGGTGGTGGCTACACCTTC.

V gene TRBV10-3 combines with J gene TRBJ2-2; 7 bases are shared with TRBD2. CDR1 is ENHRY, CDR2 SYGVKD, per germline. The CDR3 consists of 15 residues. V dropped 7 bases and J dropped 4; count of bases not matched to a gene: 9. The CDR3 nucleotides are TGTGCCATCAAGGGAGCGGGGACGGCCACCGGGGAGCTGTTTTTT. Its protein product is CAIKGAGTATGELFF.

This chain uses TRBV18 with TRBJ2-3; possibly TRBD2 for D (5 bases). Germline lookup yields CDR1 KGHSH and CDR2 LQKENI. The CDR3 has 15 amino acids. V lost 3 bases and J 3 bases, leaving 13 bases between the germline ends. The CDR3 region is CASSPSIGETDTQYF. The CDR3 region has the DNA TGTGCCAGCTCACCCTCCATCGGGGAAACAGATACGCAGTATTTT. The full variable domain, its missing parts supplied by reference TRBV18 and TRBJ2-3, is NAGVMQNPRHLVRRRGQEARLRCSPMKGHSHVYWYRQLPEEGLKFMVYLQKENIIDESGMPKERFSAEFPKEGPSILRIQQVVRGDSAAYFCASSPSIGETDTQYFGPGTRLTVL.

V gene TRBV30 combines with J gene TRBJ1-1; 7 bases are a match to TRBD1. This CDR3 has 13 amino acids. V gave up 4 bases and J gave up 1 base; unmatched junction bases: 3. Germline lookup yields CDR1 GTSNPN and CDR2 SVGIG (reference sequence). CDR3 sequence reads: CAWNRGPNTEAFF. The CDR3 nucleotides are TGTGCCTGGAACAGGGGCCCGAACACTGAAGCTTTCTTT.

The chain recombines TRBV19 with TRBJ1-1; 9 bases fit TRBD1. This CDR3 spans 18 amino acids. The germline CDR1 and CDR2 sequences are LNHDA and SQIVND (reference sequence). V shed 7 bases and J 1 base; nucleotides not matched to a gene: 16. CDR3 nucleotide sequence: TGTGCCAGTAAGGCGGGAACCGGGACAGGGTTGGAGAACACTGAAGCTTTCTTT. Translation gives CASKAGTGTGLENTEAFF.

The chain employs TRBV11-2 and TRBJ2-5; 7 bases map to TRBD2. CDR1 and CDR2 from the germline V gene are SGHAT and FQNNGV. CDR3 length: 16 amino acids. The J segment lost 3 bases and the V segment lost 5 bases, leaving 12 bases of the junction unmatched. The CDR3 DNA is TGTGCCAGCAGCCCGGGAGCGACTAGCACCAAAGAGACCCAGTACTTC. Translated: CASSPGATSTKETQYF.

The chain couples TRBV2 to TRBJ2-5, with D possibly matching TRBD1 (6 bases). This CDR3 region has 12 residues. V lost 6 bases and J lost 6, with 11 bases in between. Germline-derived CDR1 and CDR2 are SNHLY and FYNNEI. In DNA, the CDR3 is TGTGCCAGCAGCCACAGGGAAAAGACCCAGTACTTC. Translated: CASSHREKTQYF.

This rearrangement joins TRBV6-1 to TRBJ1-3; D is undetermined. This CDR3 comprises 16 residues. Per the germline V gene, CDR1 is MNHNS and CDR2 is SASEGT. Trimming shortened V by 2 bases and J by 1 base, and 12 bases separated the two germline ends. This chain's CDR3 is CASSETTPRSGNTIYF. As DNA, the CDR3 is TGTGCCAGCAGTGAAACAACACCTCGTTCTGGAAACACCATATATTTT.

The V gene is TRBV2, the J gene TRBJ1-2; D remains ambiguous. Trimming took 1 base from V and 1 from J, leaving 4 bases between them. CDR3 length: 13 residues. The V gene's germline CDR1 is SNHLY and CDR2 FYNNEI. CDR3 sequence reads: CASSEELNYGYTF. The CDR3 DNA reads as TGTGCCAGCAGTGAAGAGCTTAACTATGGCTACACCTTC.

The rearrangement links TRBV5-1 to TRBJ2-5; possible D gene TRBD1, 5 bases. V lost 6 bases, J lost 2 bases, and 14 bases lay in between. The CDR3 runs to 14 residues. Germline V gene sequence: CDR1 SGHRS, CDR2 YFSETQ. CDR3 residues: CASTSQGQQETQYF. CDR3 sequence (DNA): TGCGCCAGCACTTCGCAGGGCCAACAAGAGACCCAGTACTTC. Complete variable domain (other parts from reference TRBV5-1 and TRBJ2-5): KAGVTQTPRYLIKTRGQQVTLSCSPISGHRSVSWYQQTPGQGLQFLFEYFSETQRNKGNFPGRFSGRQFSNSRSEMNVSTLELGDSALYLCASTSQGQQETQYFGPGTRLLVL.

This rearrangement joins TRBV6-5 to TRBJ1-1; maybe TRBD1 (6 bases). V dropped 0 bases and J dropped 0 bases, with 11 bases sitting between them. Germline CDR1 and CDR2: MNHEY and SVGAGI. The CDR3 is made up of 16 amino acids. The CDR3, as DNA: TGTGCCAGCAGTTACTCCACAGGGTCTCTGAACACTGAAGCTTTCTTT. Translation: CASSYSTGSLNTEAFF.

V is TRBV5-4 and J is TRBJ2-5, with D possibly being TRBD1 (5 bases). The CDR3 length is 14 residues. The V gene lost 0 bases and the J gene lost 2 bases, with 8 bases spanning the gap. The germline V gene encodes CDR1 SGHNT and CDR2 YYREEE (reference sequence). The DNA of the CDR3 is TGTGCCAGCAGCTTGGACCCAGGGCAAGAGACCCAGTACTTC. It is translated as CASSLDPGQETQYF.

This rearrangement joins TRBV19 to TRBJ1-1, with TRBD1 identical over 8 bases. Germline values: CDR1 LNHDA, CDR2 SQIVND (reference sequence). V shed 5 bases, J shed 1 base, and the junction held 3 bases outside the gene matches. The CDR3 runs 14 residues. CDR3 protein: CASSSGQGNTEAFF. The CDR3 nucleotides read TGTGCCAGTAGTTCAGGACAGGGGAACACTGAAGCTTTCTTT.

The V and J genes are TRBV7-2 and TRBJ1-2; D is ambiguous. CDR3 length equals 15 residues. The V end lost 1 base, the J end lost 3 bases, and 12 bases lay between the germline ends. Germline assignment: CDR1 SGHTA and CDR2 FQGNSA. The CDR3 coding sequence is TGTGCCAGCAGCTTAGGACCTACAGAGTACTATGGCTACACCTTC. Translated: CASSLGPTEYYGYTF.

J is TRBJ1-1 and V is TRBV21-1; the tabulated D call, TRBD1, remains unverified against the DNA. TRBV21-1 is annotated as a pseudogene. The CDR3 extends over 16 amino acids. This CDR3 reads CASSKWDLAGGREAFF. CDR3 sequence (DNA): TGTGCCAGCAGCAAATGGGATTTGGCAGGGGGCCGCGAGGCTTTCTTT.

As DNA, the CDR3 is TGTGCCAGTACCTCTCCCCTAGGAGGGTCTGAGCAGTTCTTC. Protein: CASTSPLGGSEQFF. The chain carries TRBV19 and TRBJ2-1; D may be TRBD2 (6 bases). The CDR3 consists of 14 residues. V dropped 7 bases and J dropped 9 bases, with 19 bases sitting between them. Germline loops: CDR1 LNHDA, CDR2 SQIVND (reference sequence).